This TCR beta chain originates from a study of siplizumab effects on memory and regulatory T cells. Study-wide results and caveats: Contribution to the alloresponse seemed major for naive T cells, which also seemed more diverse than memory cells.

The CDR3 is 14 residues long. Trimming took off 6 bases at V and 2 bases at J, with 13 bases between the two ends. Germline lookup yields CDR1 SNHLY and CDR2 FYNNEI. A remark on this clone: Its antigen is not identified.

Produced via immunoSEQ multiplex PCR; TCRdb's table is partial and in-frame only. The table shows approximately 60,000 clones, with approximately 79% occurring only once. The clonotype originates from a human donor in good health. This chain links TRBV2 with TRBJ2-5; D might be TRBD2 (6 bases). Sequencing was carried out using memory CD4+ T cells sorted from blood. The CDR3 protein is CASRSSVKQETQYF. DNA of the CDR3: TGTGCCAGCAGGTCTAGCGTGAAACAAGAGACCCAGTACTTC.